These T cell receptor beta chains were read from a single sample in a study of vaccination effects on CD4 cells after COVID-19. Their target antigens are unknown. TCRdb's copy holds only in-frame clones and misses some; the assay was immunoSEQ multiplex PCR. The repertoire has around 79,000 clones, about 70% of them found once; the top ten carry approximately 2%. Here the sequenced sample was CD4+ T cells from PBMCs cultured with HCoV-229E spike peptides, taken before COVID-19 vaccination. The receptors were sampled from a human donor who received a COVID-19 vaccine. The CDR3 runs from the conserved cysteine through the conserved F or W. The D gene is left open where the match is weak.

CDR3 protein	D gene	V gene
CASSFITGRTEAFF	.	TRBV5-1
CASSDLRDGDNSPLHF	.	TRBV25-1
CASSLSVEKLFF	.	TRBV5-8
CASSRPPANYGYTF	.	TRBV6-5
CASRGRDGSGNTIYF	.	TRBV28
CSAGERQGQETQYF	TRBD1	TRBV29-1
CASSVASYGYTF	.	TRBV9
CASKGLSAKNIQYF	.	TRBV19
CSGRATEAFF	.	TRBV20-1
CASALITNEKLFF	.	TRBV6-6
CASSYKGLGTEAFF	.	TRBV6-5
CASSWTETTDTQYF	.	TRBV18
CASVSGGAPDTQYF	TRBD2	TRBV2
CASSLNGAGNTIYF	.	TRBV2
CASSKDRTPSNTEAFF	.	TRBV27
CASTWETGDFDSPLHF	TRBD1	TRBV19
CASSTGGTNYGYTF	TRBD1	TRBV2
CATSDSKRPDTQYF	.	TRBV24-1
CASSDVRSGKGYTF	.	TRBV11-2
CASSLGRSAFF	.	TRBV7-8
CASSVGANYGYTF	.	TRBV2
CASSLAVPETQYF	.	TRBV5-1
CASSFQGTGTGELFF	.	TRBV7-3
CSARDEKKQFF	.	TRBV20-1
CASSQRFGTVLDTEAFF	TRBD1	TRBV3-1/TRBV3-2
CASSQDLRRGGRETQYF	.	TRBV3-1/TRBV3-2
CASSQDLGVDYGYTF	.	TRBV14
CASSRHAQGVGAGELFF	TRBD1	TRBV4-3
CSARKSVQFF	.	TRBV20-1
CASSLQVNTEAFF	.	TRBV7-2
CASSVAISYFDEQFF	.	TRBV9
CASSLSAPGDTQYF	.	TRBV28
CASSLQGGLYNEQFF	.	TRBV6-6
CASSTLRGRWETQYF	TRBD1	TRBV7-2
CASSLGVSYGYTF	.	TRBV28